These 9 T cell receptor beta chains were all obtained from the same sample, sequenced in a study of T cells in localized non-small cell lung cancer. Sequencing was performed with immunoSEQ multiplex PCR; in TCRdb, only in-frame clones are kept and a portion is missing. This sample yields around 21,000 clones, of which 70% to 90% are seen a single time; about 14% belongs to the top ten. Sequenced here: peripheral blood, sampled before any cancer treatment. These receptor sequences come from a male donor older than 55 with stage I lung adenocarcinoma.

V and J are TRBV7-9 and TRBJ2-2, with a tentative D call TRBD2 (6 bases). Germline V gives CDR1 SEHNR, CDR2 FQNEAQ (reference sequence). This CDR3 comprises 13 residues. Trimming took 1 base from V and 8 from J, leaving 8 bases between them. CDR3 nucleotides: TGTGCCAGCAGCTTAGAGGCGGGAGGGGAGCTGTTTTTT. It translates to CASSLEAGGELFF.

The J gene is TRBJ1-2, the V gene TRBV6-1; 7 bases map to TRBD1. V trimming: 7 bases; J trimming: 6 bases; junction bases outside the gene matches: 14. This CDR3 has 15 residues. Germline CDR1 is MNHNS and CDR2 is SASEGT. The CDR3 loop reads CASIRDSPDKNGYTF. The CDR3 nucleotides read TGTGCCAGCATCCGGGACAGCCCAGACAAGAATGGCTACACCTTC.

This chain uses TRBV9 with TRBJ2-2; D might be TRBD1 (6 bases). This CDR3 comprises 16 residues. Trimming pared 3 bases from V and 0 bases from J, leaving 12 bases between. CDR1 is SGDLS and CDR2 is YYNGEE in the germline V gene. This chain's CDR3 is CASSEGAGANTGELFF. CDR3 nucleotide sequence: TGTGCCAGCAGCGAAGGCGCAGGGGCGAACACCGGGGAGCTGTTTTTT.

The V and J genes are TRBV27 and TRBJ2-2; D gene unclear. The CDR3 is 13 residues long. V was pared by 8 bases and J by 6 bases, with 13 bases between. The germline CDR1 and CDR2 sequences are MNHEY and SMNVEV (reference sequence). CDR3 protein: CASSGPAPGELFF. CDR3 DNA: TGTGCCAGCTCCGGGCCCGCCCCCGGGGAGCTGTTTTTT.

This clone has more than one count but fewer than ten. The chain is built from TRBV28 and TRBJ2-1, with D possibly being TRBD2 (5 bases). Germline assignment: CDR1 MDHEN and CDR2 SYDVKM. The CDR3 has 15 amino acids. The ends were cut back, 2 bases at V and 4 bases at J, with 12 bases in the middle. CDR3 nucleotides: TGTGCCAGCAGTTTACTCCTGGACTTTTACAATGAGCAGTTCTTC. Its protein product is CASSLLLDFYNEQFF.

The chain combines TRBV28 with TRBJ2-7; tentatively, D is TRBD2 (6 bases). Trimming removed 5 bases at V and 4 bases at J, with 18 bases between. This CDR3 region has 15 residues. Germline CDR1 MDHEN, CDR2 SYDVKM. The CDR3 region is CASSLQGGGRYEQYF. CDR3 in DNA: TGTGCCAGCAGTCTCCAAGGCGGAGGGAGGTACGAGCAGTACTTC.

The rearrangement uses TRBV28 and TRBJ1-4; possibly TRBD1 for D (5 bases). Germline V CDR1 and CDR2: MDHEN, SYDVKM. The CDR3 covers 15 residues. V was cut by 7 bases and J by 8 bases, with 20 bases left in between. The DNA for the CDR3 is TGTGCCAGCATCCCGGGGGGTCAGGGTCGAGAAAAACTGTTTTTT. This translates into CASIPGGQGREKLFF.

The chain combines TRBV28 with TRBJ1-2; D is ambiguous. The CDR3 is made up of 14 amino acids. The germline V and J ends were trimmed by 4 bases and 5 bases, with 14 bases remaining between them. Germline V gene sequence: CDR1 MDHEN, CDR2 SYDVKM. CDR3 region: CASSSGLLLYGYTF. CDR3 DNA sequence: TGTGCCAGCAGTTCCGGACTGTTACTATATGGCTACACCTTC.

The genes are TRBV29-1 and TRBJ2-3, with 10 bases aligning to TRBD2. V dropped 8 bases and J dropped 0; count of bases not matched to a gene: 5. The CDR3 covers 14 residues. Germline V gene data show CDR1 as SQVTM and CDR2 as ANQGSEA. Here the CDR3 DNA reads TGCAGCCTGAGAGCGGGAGGGAGCACAGATACGCAGTATTTT. Protein: CSLRAGGSTDTQYF.